A selection of T cell receptor beta chains follows, all from one sample in a study of blood T cell repertoires in COVID-19. Assay: immunoSEQ multiplex PCR; the TCRdb copy retains only in-frame clones and omits some. The data contain just over 150,000 clones, 70% to 85% of them singletons. The sequencing sample was made of peripheral blood. The receptors were sampled from a woman of 80 years or more with acute or convalescent COVID-19. The CDR3 runs from the conserved cysteine through the conserved F or W. The D gene is left open where the match is weak. A row's size may be missing; if present it is once, few, many or a size class.

TRBV6-4	NA	TRBJ1-1	NA	TGTGCCAGCAGTGAAAGAGGAAGCACTGAAGCTTTCTTT	CASSERGSTEAFF
TRBV4-1	TRBD1	TRBJ1-6	NA	TGCGCCAGCAGCCGCCCCCCGGGACAGGGTTCACCCCTCCACTTT	CASSRPPGQGSPLHF
TRBV28	NA	TRBJ1-2	few	TGTGCCAGCAGTTTGAGTGCCGCGCAGGGGTGGAACTATGGCTACACCTTC	CASSLSAAQGWNYGYTF
TRBV15	TRBD1	TRBJ2-3	NA	TGTGCCACCAGCAGGGGGACAGGGAAAAGTACAGATACGCAGTATTTT	CATSRGTGKSTDTQYF
TRBV18	TRBD1	TRBJ2-7	NA	TGTGCCAGCTCGATAGGACAGGGCGGTATGTCCTACGAGCAGTACTTC	CASSIGQGGMSYEQYF
TRBV10-1	NA	TRBJ2-1	NA	TGCGCCAGCAGTGGCCGGGGTGAGCAGTTCTTC	CASSGRGEQFF
TRBV19	NA	TRBJ1-1	NA	TGTGCCAGTAGTTTAGATGCGTCCCGCCCCGGGAAAGCTTTCTTT	CASSLDASRPGKAFF
TRBV5-5	NA	TRBJ1-1	few	TGTGCCAGCAGCTTGGGCACACCTCCTTACAGGTCCACTGAAGCTTTCTTT	CASSLGTPPYRSTEAFF
TRBV6-5	NA	TRBJ1-1	NA	TGTGCCACCCGGGGTGGTTTTGAAGCTTTCTTT	CATRGGFEAFF
TRBV6-5	TRBD1	TRBJ1-3	NA	TGTGCCAGCAGTCCGACGGGACAGGGAGGAAACACCATATATTTT	CASSPTGQGGNTIYF
TRBV13	NA	TRBJ2-5	NA	TGTGCCAGCAGCTTTCCGGGTGGGGAGACCCAGTACTTC	CASSFPGGETQYF
TRBV7-9	TRBD1	TRBJ1-2	few	TGTGCCAGCAGCTGGGGGGACAGGGAAAATAGCGGCTACACCTTC	CASSWGDRENSGYTF
TRBV6-1	TRBD1	TRBJ2-7	few	TGTGCCAGCAGTGAATGGGACAGGGCCTACGAGCAGTACTTC	CASSEWDRAYEQYF
TRBV6-5	NA	TRBJ1-2	NA	TGTGCCAGCAGTCCGGCTTGGACAAACTATGGCTACACCTTC	CASSPAWTNYGYTF
TRBV27	NA	TRBJ1-5	NA	TGTGCCAGCAGTTACCGGGATAGCAATCAGCCCCAGCATTTT	CASSYRDSNQPQHF
TRBV4-3	TRBD1	TRBJ1-4	once	TGCGCCAGCAGCCAAGATTGGCAGGGGGCCTATGAAAAACTGTTTTTT	CASSQDWQGAYEKLFF
TRBV18	TRBD2	TRBJ2-1	NA	TGTGCCAGCTCACCACGGCGGGAGGGCTTCAATGAGCAGTTCTTC	CASSPRREGFNEQFF
TRBV3-1/TRBV3-2	TRBD1	TRBJ1-2	NA	TGTGCCAGCAGCCAAGAAGGGACAGGATATGGCTACACCTTC	CASSQEGTGYGYTF
TRBV11-2	NA	TRBJ2-7	few	TGTGCCAGCAGCTTACGGTCCCCGAGGGGGTTGTCCTCCTACGAGCAGTACTTC	CASSLRSPRGLSSYEQYF
TRBV5-6	TRBD2	TRBJ2-3	NA	TGTGCCAGCAGCCTGGGGCTAGCGGAGCGAACAGATACGCAGTATTTT	CASSLGLAERTDTQYF
TRBV9	TRBD1	TRBJ2-7	NA	TGTGCCAGCAGCGTAGAGGGGACAGGGGCATCCTACGAGCAGTACTTC	CASSVEGTGASYEQYF
TRBV19	TRBD2	TRBJ2-3	NA	TGTGCCAGTAGTTCGGGGACTAGCGGGAGGGCTACGGGTACGCAGTATTTT	CASSSGTSGRATGTQYF
TRBV25-1	NA	TRBJ1-5	NA	TGTGCCAGCATCCTATGGCCCCAGCATTTT	CASILWPQHF
TRBV6-5	TRBD2	TRBJ2-2	medium-sized	TGTGCCAGCAGTTGGGACGGGGGGACCGGGGAGCTGTTTTTT	CASSWDGGTGELFF
TRBV6-1	TRBD1	TRBJ2-7	NA	TGTGCCAGCAGTGAAGCCCTCGTGACAGGGAACGAGCAGTACTTC	CASSEALVTGNEQYF
TRBV10-1	TRBD2	TRBJ2-3	NA	TGCGCCAGCAGTCCCCTTGGACTAGCGGGAGAAGAAGATACGCAGTATTTT	CASSPLGLAGEEDTQYF
TRBV3-1/TRBV3-2	NA	TRBJ1-1	NA	TGTGCCAGCAGCCAAGAATACAGCTACACTGAAGCTTTCTTT	CASSQEYSYTEAFF
TRBV6-2/TRBV6-3	TRBD2	TRBJ2-1	NA	TGTGCCAGCAGTCCAACTAGCGGGACCTACAATGAGCAGTTCTTC	CASSPTSGTYNEQFF
TRBV27	TRBD1	TRBJ2-1	NA	TGTGCCAGCAGTTTCAGACAGGGTTACAATGAGCAGTTCTTC	CASSFRQGYNEQFF
TRBV19	TRBD1	TRBJ1-5	NA	TGTGCCAGTAGTACGGGACAGTTCAATCAGCCCCAGCATTTT	CASSTGQFNQPQHF
TRBV6-2/TRBV6-3	NA	TRBJ2-1	NA	TGTGCCAGCAGTTACCTCCACAATGAGCAGTTCTTC	CASSYLHNEQFF
TRBV2	NA	TRBJ2-1	NA	TGTGCCAGCAGGGCAACCTCCTACAATGAGCAGTTCTTC	CASRATSYNEQFF
TRBV5-1	NA	TRBJ2-2	NA	TGCGCCAGCAGTGAGACAATCACCGGGGAGCTGTTTTTT	CASSETITGELFF
TRBV18	TRBD2	TRBJ2-7	once	TGTGCCAGCGCAGCGAGATTAGCGGGAGGAACGGTCGAGCAGTACTTC	CASAARLAGGTVEQYF
TRBV19	NA	TRBJ2-1	NA	TGTGCCAGTAGTATCCGGAGAGGGGGAAACAATGAGCAGTTCTTC	CASSIRRGGNNEQFF
TRBV9	NA	TRBJ2-1	NA	TGTGCCAGCAGCGTAGACGGGGATGAGCAGTTCTTC	CASSVDGDEQFF
TRBV27	TRBD1	TRBJ2-5	NA	TGTGCCAGCAGAAGACTGGGACAGGGGTCCCACCAGGCCCAGTACTTC	CASRRLGQGSHQAQYF
TRBV27	NA	TRBJ2-5	NA	TGTGCCAGCAGCCCCAGAGGGTACTTAGAGACCCAGTACTTC	CASSPRGYLETQYF
TRBV12-1	NA	TRBJ2-1	NA	TGTGCCAGCAGCTTTCTTTTGCAGTTCTTC	CASSFLLQFF
TRBV10-3	NA	TRBJ2-7	NA	TGTGCCATCAGTTTGGAGGGCCACTACGAGCAGTACTTC	CAISLEGHYEQYF
TRBV29-1	TRBD2	TRBJ2-7	NA	TGCAGCGTTGACTGGGAGGGAGAGCAGTACTTC	CSVDWEGEQYF
TRBV5-1	NA	TRBJ1-2	once	TGCGCCAGCAGCTTGGACGACAGGCGAAACTATGGCTACACCTTC	CASSLDDRRNYGYTF
TRBV7-9	TRBD2	TRBJ2-5	NA	TGTGCCAGCAGCTTAGCGGGAGGGCTAGAGACCCAGTACTTC	CASSLAGGLETQYF
TRBV7-6	NA	TRBJ1-4	NA	TGTGCCAGCAGCTTAGGCGGGGGAGTGGGAAAACTGTTTTTT	CASSLGGGVGKLFF
TRBV4-1	TRBD1	TRBJ1-2	few	TGCGCCAGCAGCCAAGTCTCGGGACAGGCAAACTATGGCTACACCTTC	CASSQVSGQANYGYTF
TRBV3-1/TRBV3-2	TRBD2	TRBJ2-7	NA	TGTGCCAGCAGCCAAGCGGGAGGGCCAGACGAGCAGTACTTC	CASSQAGGPDEQYF
TRBV4-2	NA	TRBJ1-6	NA	TGTGCCAGCAGCCAAGGCGGCACCCTCCACTTT	CASSQGGTLHF
TRBV6-5	TRBD1	TRBJ1-1	NA	TGTGCCAGCAGGTCCGGACAGGGTGCTGAAGCTTTCTTT	CASRSGQGAEAFF
TRBV7-2	TRBD1	TRBJ2-1	once	TGTGCCAGCAGCGCCCGACAGGGGTGGGCTGAGCAGTTCTTC	CASSARQGWAEQFF
TRBV30	NA	TRBJ1-4	NA	TGTGCCTGGAGTGTAAAGGGGGAAAAACTGTTTTTT	CAWSVKGEKLFF
TRBV7-9	TRBD2	TRBJ2-1	NA	TGTGCCAGCAGCTTAGGAAGCGGGGGGTACAATGAGCAGTTCTTC	CASSLGSGGYNEQFF
TRBV11-2	NA	TRBJ2-7	NA	TGTGCCAGCAGCTTAGTGTCGGGATATCCCTACGAGCAGTACTTC	CASSLVSGYPYEQYF
TRBV6-2/TRBV6-3	TRBD1	TRBJ1-2	NA	TGTGCCAGCAGTCTTACAGGGGGATATGGCTACACCTTC	CASSLTGGYGYTF
TRBV6-5	NA	TRBJ2-7	NA	TGTGCCACCCTCATCCCCGGCGGGAGAGGGGGCGAGCAGTACTTC	CATLIPGGRGGEQYF
TRBV5-8	TRBD1	TRBJ2-1	NA	TGTGCCAGCAGTCGTCGACCGGGACAGGGAATAGATGAGCAGTTCTTC	CASSRRPGQGIDEQFF
TRBV29-1	TRBD2	TRBJ2-5	NA	TGCAGCGTTGAAGGGCTAGCGGGAGAGACCCAGTACTTC	CSVEGLAGETQYF
TRBV19	NA	TRBJ2-1	NA	TGTGCCAGTAGTATATCCGGGCGGCGGGATGAGCAGTTCTTC	CASSISGRRDEQFF
TRBV28	NA	TRBJ2-1	NA	TGTGCCAGCATCGACGTAGGGGGAAGCTCCTACAATGAGCAGTTCTTC	CASIDVGGSSYNEQFF
TRBV27	NA	TRBJ1-1	NA	TGTGCCAGCAGTCCCCCGGGGAGGTTTGCTGAAGCTTTCTTT	CASSPPGRFAEAFF
TRBV5-1	TRBD2	TRBJ2-2	NA	TGCGCCAGCACTTCTAGCGGGAGGGACACCGGGGAGCTGTTTTTT	CASTSSGRDTGELFF